This TCR beta chain was recorded in a study of T cell responses to AZD1222 COVID-19 vaccine. Study-wide results and caveats: Two doses of AZD1222 preceded a rise in Spike-specific TCR breadth and depth. Most donors were white British, females outnumbered males, and clonal diversity was possibly underestimated.

The V end was cut by 1 base, the J end by 1 base, with 4 bases between. CDR1 is SQVTM and CDR2 is ANQGSEA in the germline V gene. This CDR3 is built from 12 residues. Turning to this clone: What it binds is not known.

Assay: immunoSEQ multiplex PCR; the TCRdb copy retains only in-frame clones and omits some. Found here are 90,000 to 150,000 clones, about 90% of them singletons; the top ten hold approximately 9.2%. This rearrangement joins TRBV29-1 to TRBJ1-1, with D hard to call. This TCR was recovered from an adult in good health. Source: peripheral blood, taken on day 0 of AZD1222 vaccination. This CDR3 reads CSVEVGNTEAFF. CDR3 bases: TGCAGCGTTGAAGTGGGGAACACTGAAGCTTTCTTT.